This TCR beta chain was recorded in a study of T cell changes during pregnancy in multiple sclerosis. The CDR3 extends over 16 amino acids. V lost 1 base to trimming and J lost 5 bases, with 17 bases between them. Germline V gene lookup returns CDR1 MDHEN and CDR2 SYDVKM. Generated by immunoSEQ multiplex PCR, the TCRdb table keeps only in-frame clones and is missing some. This repertoire shows approximately 58,000 clones, roughly 89% found once; its top ten account for 1.4%. Sequencing used peripheral blood, obtained in the second trimester of pregnancy. The TCR sequence derives from a female donor with multiple sclerosis, enrolled in a pregnancy study. The chain has TRBV28 and TRBJ2-5, with D maybe TRBD1 (5 bases). CDR3 residues: CASSLLGYRRLETQYF. The CDR3 DNA follows: TGTGCCAGCAGTTTATTGGGGTACAGGCGGCTGGAGACCCAGTACTTC.